The 9 T cell receptor beta chains below come from one sample, sequenced in a study of CD4 and CD8 cells across lung adenocarcinoma regions. Via MiXCR, TCRdb re-called the PCR reads, giving one row per CDR3 protein. The sample shows several thousand distinct CDR3 sequences, around 41% of them seen only once. Material: CD4+ T cells from the margin of a lung tumor. These receptors were collected from a male donor with lung adenocarcinoma. The CD4 and CD8 labels of this study may be unreliable.

The chain employs TRBV6-1 and TRBJ2-5; D is ambiguous. Between the trimmed V and J ends, which lost 10 bases and 2 bases, there was a span of 14 bases. The CDR3 is made up of 13 amino acids. The germline V gene encodes CDR1 MNHNS and CDR2 SASEGT. The CDR3 DNA reads TGTGCCACGACCAGCAGAATTCAAGAGACCCAGTACTTC. This gives the protein CATTSRIQETQYF.

The table lists this clonotype with many counts. The chain has TRBV12-3 or TRBV12-4 and TRBJ2-3; unclear D gene. The V end was cut by 1 base, the J end by 0 bases, with 2 bases between. This CDR3 is 13 amino acids long. The CDR3 spells CASSLVSTDTQYF. CDR3 coding DNA: TGTGCCAGCAGTTTAGTTAGCACAGATACGCAGTATTTT.

There are a few counts of this clonotype. V gene TRBV9 combines with J gene TRBJ2-3; D tentatively fits TRBD1 or TRBD2 (6 bases each). Trimming shortened V by 0 bases and J by 4 bases, and 15 bases separated the two germline ends. Germline V gives CDR1 SGDLS, CDR2 YYNGEE. The CDR3 loop spans 16 amino acids. The CDR3 nucleotides read TGTGCCAGCAGCGTAGTCGGGGGCCGAATAGCAGATACGCAGTATTTT. Protein sequence: CASSVVGGRIADTQYF.

The chain links TRBV12-3 or TRBV12-4 to TRBJ2-3; D possibly corresponds to TRBD1 (5 bases). Trimming left V 6 bases short and J 3 bases short, with 16 bases between. The CDR3 is 15 amino acids. CDR3 in amino acids: CASSILSSGTDTQYF. The CDR3, as DNA: TGTGCCAGCAGCATACTTAGTTCAGGGACAGATACGCAGTATTTT.

The table lists this clonotype with many counts. This chain joins TRBV6-5 and TRBJ2-5; D might be TRBD1 (7 bases). The J call could be wrong; TRBJ2-7 is a better fit for the DNA end. The length of the CDR3 is 13 residues. CDR1 is MNHEY, CDR2 SVGAGI, per germline. As DNA, the CDR3 is TGTGCCAGCACCCAGGGGGGCGGTTACGAGCAGTACTTC. Translation: CASTQGGGYEQYF.

The chain combines TRBV20-1 with TRBJ2-1, with TRBD2 matching over 7 bases. The CDR3 is 15 residues long. After removal of 1 base from V and 8 bases from J, the junction contained 11 bases not matched to a gene. From germline, CDR1 is DFQATT and CDR2 SNEGSKA (reference sequence). The CDR3 sequence: CSARARGLGLYEQFF. The CDR3 nucleotides read TGCAGTGCTAGAGCTAGAGGACTAGGACTTTATGAGCAGTTCTTC.

The table lists this clonotype with many counts. The chain has TRBV27 and TRBJ2-1; D ambiguous. Looked up from germline, CDR1 is MNHEY and CDR2 is SMNVEV (reference sequence). The V end was cut by 2 bases, the J end by 9 bases, with 20 bases between. The CDR3 spans 16 residues. Here the CDR3 reads CASSLVSLAMSSEQFF. CDR3 coding DNA: TGTGCCAGCAGTTTAGTTAGTCTCGCAATGAGCAGTGAGCAGTTCTTC.

In its sample, this clonotype was seen many times. The chain has TRBV27 and TRBJ1-1, with D possibly TRBD1 on 5 matching bases. Germline CDR1 and CDR2: MNHEY and SMNVEV (reference sequence). The CDR3 spans 15 residues. V dropped 3 bases and J dropped 4 bases, with 15 bases sitting between them. CDR3: CASSFSARGSTEAFF. For the CDR3, the DNA is TGTGCCAGCAGTTTTTCCGCTAGGGGTAGCACTGAAGCTTTCTTT.

This clonotype is categorized as medium-sized. The chain couples TRBV6-1 to TRBJ2-1; 13 positions match TRBD2. Germline values: CDR1 MNHNS, CDR2 SASEGT. The CDR3 loop spans 15 amino acids. The V gene end was trimmed by 6 bases and the J gene end by 7 bases; junction bases not matched to a gene: 6. CDR3 amino acids: CASRDGTSGNNEQFF. Here the CDR3 DNA reads TGTGCCAGCAGGGACGGGACTAGCGGGAATAATGAGCAGTTCTTC.